Below, 16 T cell receptor beta chains from the same sample are listed, as sequenced in a study of control samples from healthy donors and cancer patients. The table came from immunoSEQ multiplex PCR; TCRdb's copy has only in-frame clones and leaves some out. The table includes 150,000 to 200,000 clones, more than 90% detected once. Material: blood. The receptors shown here come from a man aged 30 to 39 in good health.

This chain connects TRBV7-9 to TRBJ1-2, with D tentatively TRBD1 (6 bases). Germline V lookup: CDR1 SEHNR, CDR2 FQNEAQ (reference sequence). The length of the CDR3 is 14 residues. V lost 7 bases and J lost 6, with 18 bases in between. Here the CDR3 reads CASTLGQTDDGYTF. CDR3 coding DNA: TGTGCCAGCACCCTGGGACAAACAGACGATGGCTACACCTTC. Full variable domain (outside the CDR3, taken from reference TRBV7-9 and TRBJ1-2): DTGVSQNPRHKITKRGQNVTFRCDPISEHNRLYWYRQTLGQGPEFLTYFQNEAQLEKSRLLSDRFSAERPKGSFSTLEIQRTEQGDSAMYLCASTLGQTDDGYTFGSGTRLTVV.

V and J are TRBV6-6 and TRBJ1-2; D remains unclear. Germline V CDR1 and CDR2: MNHNY, SVGAGI (reference sequence). CDR3 length: 12 amino acids. Between the trimmed V and J ends, which lost 11 bases and 8 bases, there was a span of 18 bases. The CDR3 DNA sequence: TGTGCCCAAAGACCCCCTCCCGCGGGCTACACCTTC. Its translation: CAQRPPPAGYTF.

The CDR3 protein is CASSEASVRPNEKLFF. CDR3 DNA sequence: TGTGCCAGCAGTGAAGCCTCAGTGAGGCCTAATGAAAAACTGTTTTTT. This chain links TRBV6-1 with TRBJ1-4, with no clear D. Germline-derived CDR1 and CDR2 are MNHNS and SASEGT. The CDR3 consists of 16 residues. Deletions cut 0 bases from V and 3 bases from J, with 11 bases between.

This clone has just a few counts. The V gene is TRBV10-3, the J gene TRBJ1-1; the D is unclear. V lost 3 bases and J lost 10, with 21 bases in between. This CDR3 is built from 15 residues. CDR1 is ENHRY and CDR2 is SYGVKD in the germline V gene. CDR3 residues: CAISDLSRGTVGAFF. CDR3 nucleotides: TGTGCCATCAGTGATCTCTCCCGGGGTACTGTTGGAGCTTTCTTT.

The chain uses TRBV9 and TRBJ2-5; 9 nucleotides match TRBD1. The CDR3 is 14 amino acids. Germline values: CDR1 SGDLS, CDR2 YYNGEE. V shed 4 bases and J 5 bases; nucleotides not matched to a gene: 6. CDR3 nucleotide sequence: TGTGCCAGCAGCCCCTGGACAGGGGAGGAGACCCAGTACTTC. It translates to CASSPWTGEETQYF.

V usage is TRBV2 and J usage is TRBJ2-5; D not resolved. CDR1 is SNHLY, CDR2 FYNNEI, per germline. This CDR3 is 13 amino acids long. V was cut by 3 bases and J by 2 bases, with 7 bases left in between. In DNA, the CDR3 is TGTGCCAGCAGTGACGAGCTTCAAGAGACCCAGTACTTC. It is translated as CASSDELQETQYF.

V gene TRBV11-2 combines with J gene TRBJ2-1; D is perhaps TRBD2 (5 bases). The CDR3 is made up of 14 amino acids. The germline V gene has CDR1 SGHAT and CDR2 FQNNGV. The V end lost 1 base, the J end lost 3 bases, and 7 bases lay between the germline ends. CDR3 residues: CASSLGTGYNEQFF. The CDR3 region has the DNA TGTGCCAGCAGCTTAGGGACTGGCTACAATGAGCAGTTCTTC.

The chain uses TRBV7-3 and TRBJ2-3; no definite D call. The CDR3 spans 13 residues. Germline CDR1 is SGHTA and CDR2 is FQGTGA. V was clipped by 2 bases and J by 1 base, with 4 bases between them. The chain's CDR3 is CASSLDRTDTQYF. The DNA for the CDR3 is TGTGCCAGCAGCTTAGACCGCACAGATACGCAGTATTTT.

In regard to this clone: Other DNA sequences in the sample encode the same CDR3. CDR3 nucleotides: TGTGCCAGTAGTATAGCAGGGGATCAGCCCCAGCATTTT. It is translated as CASSIAGDQPQHF. The rearrangement joins TRBV19 to TRBJ1-5; tentatively, D is TRBD1 (6 bases). The germline V gene encodes CDR1 LNHDA and CDR2 SQIVND (reference sequence). The CDR3 length is 13 residues. Trimming took off 1 base at V and 5 bases at J, with 6 bases between the two ends. The full variable domain, its missing parts supplied by reference TRBV19 and TRBJ1-5, is DGGITQSPKYLFRKEGQNVTLSCEQNLNHDAMYWYRQDPGQGLRLIYYSQIVNDFQKGDIAEGYSVSREKKESFPLTVTSAQKNPTAFYLCASSIAGDQPQHFGDGTRLSIL.

This rearrangement joins TRBV30 to TRBJ1-6; D gene unclear. The germline V and J ends were trimmed by 3 bases and 9 bases, with 12 bases remaining between them. In germline, CDR1 is GTSNPN, CDR2 SVGIG (reference sequence). The CDR3 extends over 13 amino acids. The CDR3 spells CAWREGLSSPLHF. In DNA, the CDR3 is TGTGCCTGGAGAGAGGGCTTAAGTTCACCCCTCCACTTT.

CDR3 sequence: CASSIYGYTF. The CDR3 DNA sequence: TGTGCCAGCAGCATATATGGCTACACCTTC. This chain links TRBV7-9 with TRBJ1-2, with no clear D. CDR3 length: 10 residues. The germline V and J ends were trimmed by 5 bases and 5 bases, with 3 bases remaining between them. CDR1 and CDR2 (germline): SEHNR, FQNEAQ (reference sequence).

The rearrangement uses TRBV7-3 and TRBJ2-2; D is ambiguous. Trimming removed 5 bases at V and 7 bases at J, with 17 bases between. The CDR3 has 15 amino acids. Germline V gene lookup returns CDR1 SGHTA and CDR2 FQGTGA. The CDR3 sequence is CASSLLGMTHGELFF. The CDR3 DNA reads as TGTGCCAGCAGCCTCCTAGGGATGACCCACGGGGAGCTGTTTTTT.

V gene TRBV12-5 combines with J gene TRBJ2-5; TRBD1 aligns across 8 bases. The V and J ends lost 0 bases and 3 bases, in that order; junction bases with no gene match: 9. The CDR3 loop spans 17 amino acids. The germline V gene encodes CDR1 LGHNT and CDR2 FRNRAP. CDR3 region: CASGLVLREQGEETQYF. In nucleotides, the CDR3 is TGTGCTAGTGGTTTGGTATTAAGGGAACAGGGGGAAGAGACCCAGTACTTC. Full variable domain (remainder filled in from reference TRBV12-5 and TRBJ2-5): DARVTQTPRHKVTEMGQEVTMRCQPILGHNTVFWYRQTMMQGLELLAYFRNRAPLDDSGMPKDRFSAEMPDATLATLKIQPSEPRDSAVYFCASGLVLREQGEETQYFGPGTRLLVL.

The chain joins TRBV3-1 (or the pseudogene TRBV3-2) to TRBJ2-7; D is possibly TRBD2 (6 bases). Germline V gene data show CDR1 as LGHDT and CDR2 as YNNKEL (reference sequence). Deletions cut 5 bases from V and 2 bases from J, with 13 bases between. This CDR3 is built from 14 residues. The CDR3 coding sequence is TGTGCCAGCAGCTCCTGGGGGGATCCCTACGAGCAGTACTTC. Translation: CASSSWGDPYEQYF.

The V call is TRBV7-9, the J call TRBJ1-1, with D possibly being TRBD1 (6 bases). The CDR3 is 13 amino acids. Germline CDR1 is SEHNR and CDR2 is FQNEAQ (reference sequence). Trimming stripped 3 bases from V and 5 bases from J, with 10 bases between. The CDR3 bases are TGTGCCAGCAGCTTCAGACAGGAAACTGAAGCTTTCTTT. Translating gives CASSFRQETEAFF.

V gene TRBV5-4 combines with J gene TRBJ2-7, with TRBD1 matching over 11 bases. This CDR3 is 15 amino acids long. The trim removed 4 bases at V and 3 bases at J, leaving 6 bases unmatched. CDR1 is SGHNT and CDR2 is YYREEE in the germline V gene (reference sequence). The CDR3 here is CASSLPGTGGYEQYF. Here the CDR3 DNA reads TGTGCCAGCAGCCTTCCAGGGACAGGGGGCTACGAGCAGTACTTC.